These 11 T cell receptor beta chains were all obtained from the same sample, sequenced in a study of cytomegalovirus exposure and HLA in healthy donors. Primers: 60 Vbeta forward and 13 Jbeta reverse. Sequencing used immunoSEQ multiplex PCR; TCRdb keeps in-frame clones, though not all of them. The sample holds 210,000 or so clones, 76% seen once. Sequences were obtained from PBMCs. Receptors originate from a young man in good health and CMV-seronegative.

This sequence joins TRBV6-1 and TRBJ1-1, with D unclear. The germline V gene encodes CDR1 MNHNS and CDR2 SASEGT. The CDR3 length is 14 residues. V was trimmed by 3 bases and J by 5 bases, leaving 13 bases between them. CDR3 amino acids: CASSDPPQVTEAFF. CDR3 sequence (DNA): TGTGCCAGCAGTGACCCGCCCCAGGTAACTGAAGCTTTCTTT.

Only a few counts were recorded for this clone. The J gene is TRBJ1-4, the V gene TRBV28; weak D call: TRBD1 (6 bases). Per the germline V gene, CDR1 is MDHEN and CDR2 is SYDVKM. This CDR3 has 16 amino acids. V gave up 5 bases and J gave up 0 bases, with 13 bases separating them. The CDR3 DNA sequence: TGTGCCAGCAGTCCCCCGGACAGTTCAACTAATGAAAAACTGTTTTTT. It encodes CASSPPDSSTNEKLFF.

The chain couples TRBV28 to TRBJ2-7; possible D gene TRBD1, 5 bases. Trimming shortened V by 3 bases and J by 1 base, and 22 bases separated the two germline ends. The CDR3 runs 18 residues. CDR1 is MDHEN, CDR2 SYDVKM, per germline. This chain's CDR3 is CASSFFPSGRTSSYEQYF. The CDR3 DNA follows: TGTGCCAGCAGTTTTTTTCCATCAGGCAGGACATCATCCTACGAGCAGTACTTC. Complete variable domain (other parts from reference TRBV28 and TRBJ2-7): DVKVTQSSRYLVKRTGEKVFLECVQDMDHENMFWYRQDPGLGLRLIYFSYDVKMKEKGDIPEGYSVSREKKERFSLILESASTNQTSMYLCASSFFPSGRTSSYEQYFGPGTRLTVT.

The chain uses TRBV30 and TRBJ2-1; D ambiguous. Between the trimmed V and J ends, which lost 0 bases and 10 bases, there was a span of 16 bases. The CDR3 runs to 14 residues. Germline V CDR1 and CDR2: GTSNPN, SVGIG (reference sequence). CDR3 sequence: CAWSVLDSPGEQFF. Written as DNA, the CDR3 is TGTGCCTGGAGTGTACTTGACTCTCCCGGGGAGCAGTTCTTC.

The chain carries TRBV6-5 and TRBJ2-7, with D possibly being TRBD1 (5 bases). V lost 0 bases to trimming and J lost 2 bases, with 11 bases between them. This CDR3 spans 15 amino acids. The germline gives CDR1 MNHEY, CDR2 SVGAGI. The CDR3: CASSYSRQNAYEQYF. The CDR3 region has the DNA TGTGCCAGCAGTTACTCGAGACAGAATGCCTACGAGCAGTACTTC.

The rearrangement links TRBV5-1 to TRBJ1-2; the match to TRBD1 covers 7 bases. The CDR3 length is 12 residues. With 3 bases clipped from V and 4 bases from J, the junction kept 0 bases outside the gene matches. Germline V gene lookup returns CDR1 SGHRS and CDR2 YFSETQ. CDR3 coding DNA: TGCGCCAGCAGCTGGGACAGCTATGGCTACACCTTC. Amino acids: CASSWDSYGYTF.

The CDR3 DNA is TGTGCCAGCAGCTTAGAATCTGCTAACTATGGCTACACCTTC. Its translation: CASSLESANYGYTF. This rearrangement joins TRBV7-8 to TRBJ1-2; D uncertain. The length of the CDR3 is 14 residues. Germline V gene sequence: CDR1 SGHVS, CDR2 FQNEAQ. V was trimmed by 1 base and J by 0 bases, leaving 6 bases between them. The variable domain in full, completed from reference TRBV7-8 and TRBJ1-2, reads GAGVSQSPRYKVAKRGQDVALRCDPISGHVSLFWYQQALGQGPEFLTYFQNEAQLDKSGLPSDRFFAERPEGSVSTLKIQRTQQEDSAVYLCASSLESANYGYTFGSGTRLTVV.

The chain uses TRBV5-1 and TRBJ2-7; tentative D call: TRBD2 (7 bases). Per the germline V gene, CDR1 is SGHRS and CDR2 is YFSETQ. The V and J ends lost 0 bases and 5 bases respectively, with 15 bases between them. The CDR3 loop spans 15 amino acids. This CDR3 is CASSLGGGAFNEQYF. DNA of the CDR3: TGCGCCAGCAGCTTGGGGGGGGGCGCGTTTAACGAGCAGTACTTC.

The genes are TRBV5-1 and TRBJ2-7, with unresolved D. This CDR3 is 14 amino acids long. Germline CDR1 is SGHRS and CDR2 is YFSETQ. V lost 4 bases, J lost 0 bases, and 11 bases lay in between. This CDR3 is CASSPFSPSYEQYF. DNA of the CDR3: TGCGCCAGCAGCCCGTTCTCCCCCTCCTACGAGCAGTACTTC.

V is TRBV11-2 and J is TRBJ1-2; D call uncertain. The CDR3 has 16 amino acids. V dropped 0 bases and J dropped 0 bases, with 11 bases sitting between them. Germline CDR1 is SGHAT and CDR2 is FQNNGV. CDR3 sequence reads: CASSLDILRSNYGYTF. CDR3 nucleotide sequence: TGTGCCAGCAGCTTAGATATTCTCCGGTCTAACTATGGCTACACCTTC.

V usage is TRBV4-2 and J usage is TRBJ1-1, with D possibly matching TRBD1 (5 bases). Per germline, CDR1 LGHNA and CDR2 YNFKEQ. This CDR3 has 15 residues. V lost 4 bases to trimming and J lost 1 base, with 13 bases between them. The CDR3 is CASSPPGLTNTEAFF. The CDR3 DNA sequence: TGTGCCAGCAGCCCACCGGGACTCACGAACACTGAAGCTTTCTTT.